These 22 T cell receptor beta chains originate from one sample sequenced in a study of cytomegalovirus exposure and HLA in healthy donors. PCR employed 60 Vbeta and 13 Jbeta primers. Measured with immunoSEQ multiplex PCR; TCRdb has only the in-frame clones, and not every one. The sample lists about 190,000 clones, about 69% occurring once. Input material: PBMCs. The receptors stem from a man aged 25 to 40 in good health and CMV-seropositive.

The chain links TRBV9 to TRBJ2-3, with 7 bases matching TRBD2. Germline-derived CDR1 and CDR2 are SGDLS and YYNGEE. The ends lost 0 bases at V and 0 bases at J; junction bases unmatched: 1. CDR3 length equals 15 residues. DNA for the CDR3: TGTGCCAGCAGCGTAGGCGGGGGTAGCACAGATACGCAGTATTTT. It yields the protein CASSVGGGSTDTQYF.

The rearrangement links TRBV4-2 to TRBJ1-5, with TRBD1 matching over 7 bases. The CDR3 is 17 residues long. Trimming cost V 4 bases and J 7 bases; bases outside gene matches: 16. CDR1 is LGHNA, CDR2 YNFKEQ, per germline. This CDR3 is CASSLQTGMDSEQPQHF. The CDR3 coding sequence is TGTGCCAGCAGCCTCCAGACAGGGATGGATTCAGAACAGCCCCAGCATTTT.

This clone was counted between two and nine times. The rearrangement uses TRBV5-1 and TRBJ1-2, with unresolved D. V gave up 0 bases and J gave up 4 bases, with 13 bases separating them. Looked up from germline, CDR1 is SGHRS and CDR2 is YFSETQ. This CDR3 has 15 amino acids. The CDR3 region has the DNA TGCGCCAGCAGCTTGGAAGGGTTACTAGGCTATGGCTACACCTTC. As protein: CASSLEGLLGYGYTF.

CDR3 coding DNA: TGTGCCAGCAGCCCCCCCGGAGCGGCTGAAAAACTGTTTTTT. Translation gives CASSPPGAAEKLFF. The chain has TRBV7-2 and TRBJ1-4; the D is unclear. Germline assignment: CDR1 SGHTA and CDR2 FQGNSA. The CDR3 sequence is 14 residues long. V gave up 5 bases and J gave up 7 bases, with 14 bases separating them.

J is TRBJ2-2 and V is TRBV5-1, with TRBD1 matching 9 bases. Germline CDR1 reads SGHRS; CDR2 reads YFSETQ. J gave up 7 bases and V 3 bases, and 7 bases lay outside the gene matches. The CDR3 has 15 amino acids. CDR3 DNA: TGCGCCAGCAGCTCCAGACAGGGGGTGGTCGGGGAGCTGTTTTTT. Translating gives CASSSRQGVVGELFF.

The chain is built from TRBV21-1 and TRBJ2-2; the DNA was not compared with TRBD2, the D call given in the table. TRBV21-1 is labeled a pseudogene. The CDR3 is made up of 14 amino acids. As DNA, the CDR3 is TGTGCCAGCACCCCACGGGGGTGCACCGGGGAGCTGTTTTTT. It translates to CASTPRGCTGELFF.

V is TRBV5-6 and J is TRBJ2-5; 9 nucleotides line up with TRBD2. The V gene's germline CDR1 is SGHDT and CDR2 YYEEEE. The length of the CDR3 is 15 residues. V dropped 1 base and J dropped 5; count of bases not matched to a gene: 6. The CDR3 DNA is TGTGCCAGCAGCTTGACCGAAAGCGGGAGGGAGACCCAGTACTTC. It specifies CASSLTESGRETQYF.

V gene TRBV29-1 combines with J gene TRBJ2-6, with D tentatively TRBD1 (6 bases). The V gene lost 6 bases and the J gene lost 1 base, with 13 bases spanning the gap. The CDR3 length is 15 residues. Germline V CDR1 and CDR2: SQVTM, ANQGSEA. CDR3 amino acids: CSVVDRPSGANVLTF. In nucleotides, the CDR3 is TGCAGCGTAGTCGACAGGCCGTCTGGGGCCAACGTCCTGACTTTC.

V and J are TRBV6-4 and TRBJ1-6; D ambiguous. The CDR3 consists of 13 residues. CDR1 and CDR2 (germline): MRHNA, SNTAGT. With 6 bases removed from V and 9 bases from J, the gap between germline ends came to 12 bases. Written as DNA, the CDR3 is TGTGCCAGCAGCCAGGAGCGGAGTTCACCCCTCCACTTT. This translates into CASSQERSSPLHF.

This clone has just a few counts. This chain uses TRBV4-3 with TRBJ2-7; 7 bases are a match to TRBD2. Germline-derived CDR1 and CDR2 are LGHNA and YSLEER. The CDR3 is made up of 15 amino acids. The J segment lost 5 bases and the V segment lost 0 bases, leaving 7 bases of the junction unmatched. CDR3 sequence (DNA): TGCGCCAGCAGCCAAGAATCGGGAGGACACCACGAGCAGTACTTC. Its protein is CASSQESGGHHEQYF.

The chain is built from TRBV28 and TRBJ1-6; 9 nucleotides align to TRBD1. The CDR3 extends over 12 amino acids. Germline V CDR1 and CDR2: MDHEN, SYDVKM. Trimming removed 10 bases from V and 9 bases from J; junction bases left unmatched: 4. CDR3 nucleotides: TGTGCCAACGGACAGGGGCTTTCACCCCTCCACTTT. Encoded protein: CANGQGLSPLHF. The whole variable domain, remainder taken from reference TRBV28 and TRBJ1-6, is DVKVTQSSRYLVKRTGEKVFLECVQDMDHENMFWYRQDPGLGLRLIYFSYDVKMKEKGDIPEGYSVSREKKERFSLILESASTNQTSMYLCANGQGLSPLHFGNGTRLTVT.

This clone was recorded a few times. The chain has TRBV6-5 and TRBJ1-1; D perhaps matches TRBD1 (5 bases). Germline V gene lookup returns CDR1 MNHEY and CDR2 SVGAGI. Between the trimmed V and J ends, which lost 10 bases and 0 bases, there was a span of 15 bases. The CDR3 covers 14 residues. The CDR3 spells CATRVRNMNTEAFF. The CDR3 nucleotides read TGTGCCACCAGGGTGAGGAACATGAACACTGAAGCTTTCTTT.

J is TRBJ1-2 and V is TRBV6-5, with D perhaps matching TRBD1 (5 bases). The CDR3 length is 15 residues. Trimming shortened V by 8 bases and J by 0 bases, and 16 bases separated the two germline ends. The germline gives CDR1 MNHEY, CDR2 SVGAGI. DNA for the CDR3: TGTGCCAGCCGCGGCTCAGGGAAAGCTAACTATGGCTACACCTTC. This gives the protein CASRGSGKANYGYTF.

As DNA, the CDR3 is TGTGCCAGCTCACCAAGGACAGGGACCACTAGCACAGATACGCAGTATTTT. Translation: CASSPRTGTTSTDTQYF. J is TRBJ2-3 and V is TRBV18; 8 bases fit TRBD1. This CDR3 is 17 amino acids long. J was trimmed by 0 bases and V by 2 bases; bases with no gene match: 7. Germline loops: CDR1 KGHSH, CDR2 LQKENI. Variable domain in full (rest from reference TRBV18 and TRBJ2-3): NAGVMQNPRHLVRRRGQEARLRCSPMKGHSHVYWYRQLPEEGLKFMVYLQKENIIDESGMPKERFSAEFPKEGPSILRIQQVVRGDSAAYFCASSPRTGTTSTDTQYFGPGTRLTVL.

The V and J genes are TRBV4-2 and TRBJ2-1; TRBD2 aligns across 10 bases. After removal of 4 bases from V and 6 bases from J, the junction contained 12 bases not matched to a gene. Germline assignment: CDR1 LGHNA and CDR2 YNFKEQ. The CDR3 covers 17 residues. The CDR3 DNA sequence: TGTGCCAGCAGCCCTACCGGGAGCGGGGGGGCCCTCAATGAGCAGTTCTTC. Its translation: CASSPTGSGGALNEQFF.

As DNA, the CDR3 is TGCGCCAGCAGCCAAGATCGGGACAGGGGGCGTCTCACAGATACGCAGTATTTT. Translated, it gives CASSQDRDRGRLTDTQYF. The chain joins TRBV4-1 to TRBJ2-3; TRBD1 matches 12 bases. After removal of 0 bases from V and 2 bases from J, the junction contained 6 bases not matched to a gene. This CDR3 has 18 amino acids. CDR1 and CDR2 from the germline V gene are MGHRA and YSYEKL.

V usage is TRBV7-8 and J usage is TRBJ2-3, with D unresolved. The CDR3 is 12 residues long. Germline loops: CDR1 SGHVS, CDR2 FQNEAQ. Trimming took off 5 bases at V and 7 bases at J, with 10 bases between the two ends. The DNA for the CDR3 is TGTGCCAGCAGCGGGCAACTGAATACGCAGTATTTT. This codes for CASSGQLNTQYF.

The chain recombines TRBV18 with TRBJ2-3, with 8 nucleotides matching TRBD1. Germline-derived CDR1 and CDR2 are KGHSH and LQKENI. Trimming at V came to 3 bases and at J to 1 base, leaving 12 bases not matched to a gene. This CDR3 spans 18 amino acids. CDR3 residues: CASSPRQGAPDRTDTQYF. The CDR3 DNA reads as TGTGCCAGCTCACCTCGCCAGGGGGCACCCGACCGCACAGATACGCAGTATTTT. The full variable domain, its missing parts supplied by reference TRBV18 and TRBJ2-3, is NAGVMQNPRHLVRRRGQEARLRCSPMKGHSHVYWYRQLPEEGLKFMVYLQKENIIDESGMPKERFSAEFPKEGPSILRIQQVVRGDSAAYFCASSPRQGAPDRTDTQYFGPGTRLTVL.

For this clone: Relative to the germline gene, one junction end is altered; a read error may explain this. The chain recombines TRBV7-9 with TRBJ2-6; D perhaps matches TRBD1 (6 bases). Germline CDR1 is SEHNR and CDR2 is FQNEAQ (reference sequence). This CDR3 contains 17 residues. CDR3: CSSSLDRSSSGANVLTF. The CDR3, as DNA: TGTTCCAGCAGCTTAGACAGGTCCAGCTCTGGGGCCAACGTCCTGACTTTC. The whole variable domain, filled in from reference TRBV7-9 and TRBJ2-6, reads DTGVSQNPRHKITKRGQNVTFRCDPISEHNRLYWYRQTLGQGPEFLTYFQNEAQLEKSRLLSDRFSAERPKGSFSTLEIQRTEQGDSAMYLCSSSLDRSSSGANVLTFGAGSRLTVL.

Remarks on this clone: A junction boundary mismatches the germline segment, possibly from a read error. V gene TRBV18 combines with J gene TRBJ2-5, with TRBD2 matching over 8 bases. The CDR3 covers 16 residues. From germline, CDR1 is KGHSH and CDR2 LQKENI. CDR3: CASSPPGLGKQETQYF. As DNA, the CDR3 is TGTGCCAGCTCGCCACCGGGACTAGGGAAACAAGAGACCCAGTACTTC.

V usage is TRBV30 and J usage is TRBJ2-7; 7 positions agree with TRBD1. Germline-derived CDR1 and CDR2 are GTSNPN and SVGIG (reference sequence). This CDR3 is 13 amino acids long. V lost 5 bases and J lost 0; bases outside the gene matches: 4. The CDR3 is CAWDRENSYEQYF. The CDR3 bases are TGTGCCTGGGACAGGGAAAACTCCTACGAGCAGTACTTC.

The chain combines TRBV6-1 with TRBJ1-5; D call uncertain. Between the trimmed V and J ends, which lost 2 bases and 3 bases, there was a span of 5 bases. The V gene's germline CDR1 is MNHNS and CDR2 SASEGT. The CDR3 consists of 13 residues. CDR3 DNA sequence: TGTGCCAGCAGTGAACCCCTCAATCAGCCCCAGCATTTT. Amino acid sequence: CASSEPLNQPQHF.